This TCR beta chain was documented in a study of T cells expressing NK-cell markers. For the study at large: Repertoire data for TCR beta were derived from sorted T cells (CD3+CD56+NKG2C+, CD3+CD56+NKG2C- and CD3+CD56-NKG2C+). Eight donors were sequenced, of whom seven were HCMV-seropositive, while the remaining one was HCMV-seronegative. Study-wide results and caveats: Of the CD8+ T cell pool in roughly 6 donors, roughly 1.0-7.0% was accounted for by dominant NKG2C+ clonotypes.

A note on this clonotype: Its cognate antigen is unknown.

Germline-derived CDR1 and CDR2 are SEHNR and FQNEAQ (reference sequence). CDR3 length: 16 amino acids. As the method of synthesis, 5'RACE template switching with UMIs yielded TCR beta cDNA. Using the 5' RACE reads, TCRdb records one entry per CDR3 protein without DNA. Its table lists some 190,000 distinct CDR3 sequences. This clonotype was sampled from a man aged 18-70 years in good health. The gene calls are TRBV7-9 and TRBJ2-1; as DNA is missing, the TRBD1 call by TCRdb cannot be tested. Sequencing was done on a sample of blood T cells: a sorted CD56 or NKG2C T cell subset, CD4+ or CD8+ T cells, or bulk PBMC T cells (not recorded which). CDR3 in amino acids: CASSLDGRVSYNEQFF.